This TCR beta chain comes out of a study of T cell responses to AZD1222 COVID-19 vaccine. Study details: Researchers grouped second doses given at about 4 or about 12 weeks into one pool. General study points: Nearly half of spike-specific TCRs reportedly target variant regions that are unmutated in the B.1.351 and B.1.1.7 variants. Clonal diversity was possibly underestimated, and the donors were mostly white British, with more females. With dominance at 160-218 and 743-854, vaccine-associated CD4 TCRs spanned spike.

Sequenced by immunoSEQ multiplex PCR; TCRdb stores in-frame clones only, minus some. This table has roughly 100,000 clones, 84% appearing once. As concerns this clone: Its antigen is not known.

The receptor was isolated from an adult in good health. Source: peripheral blood, taken on day 0 of AZD1222 vaccination.

CDR3 loop: CASSLRGEDYGYTF. Written as DNA, the CDR3 is TGTGCCAGCAGCTTAAGGGGAGAGGACTATGGCTACACCTTC. V usage is TRBV7-9 and J usage is TRBJ1-2, with D maybe TRBD1 (5 bases). Trimming removed 2 bases from V and 3 bases from J, with 10 bases in between. CDR3 size: 14 residues. CDR1 is SEHNR, CDR2 FQNEAQ, per germline (reference sequence).